The 15 T cell receptor beta chains given below trace back to one sample, sequenced in a study of Graves' ophthalmopathy and Graves' hyperthyroidism. Beta-chain TCR CDR3 regions were amplified from RNA transcripts. Investigators did first-round RT-PCR with HTBI primers, then second-round multiplex PCR. TCRdb fed the multiplex PCR reads into MiXCR, producing one record per CDR3 protein. The sample shows about 240,000 distinct CDR3 sequences, around 50% of them seen only once. Sequenced material: peripheral blood. The receptors originated from an adult man with Graves' ophthalmopathy.

The rearrangement joins TRBV7-9 to TRBJ2-5; D is ambiguous. This CDR3 has 15 residues. V lost 1 base to trimming and J lost 2 bases, with 11 bases between them. The germline gives CDR1 SEHNR, CDR2 FQNEAQ (reference sequence). For the CDR3, the DNA is TGTGCCAGCAGCTTAGGTACGAGCGTTCAAGAGACCCAGTACTTC. Translation: CASSLGTSVQETQYF.

This clonotype occurred many times. In nucleotides, the CDR3 is TGCAGCGTTGACCATTTGGACTGGGACAGGGGCTACACCTTC. Its translation is CSVDHLDWDRGYTF. The V gene is TRBV29-1, the J gene TRBJ1-2, with TRBD1 matching 8 bases. The junction had 11 bases not matched to a gene; V was cut back by 3 bases and J by 8 bases. The germline gives CDR1 SQVTM, CDR2 ANQGSEA. The CDR3 is 14 amino acids.

As regards this clonotype: This may come from a read error, since a much larger clone is one base off. The chain joins TRBV2 to TRBJ1-6; D gene unclear. Per germline, CDR1 SNHLY and CDR2 FYNNEI. The CDR3 totals 17 residues. Trimming removed 3 bases at V and 11 bases at J, with 23 bases between. CDR3 protein: CASSEISGPFSRPPLHF. CDR3 nucleotide sequence: TGTGCCAGCAGTGAGATTAGCGGGCCCTTTAGTCGTCCACCCCTCCACTTT.

This clonotype has a single count. V usage is TRBV12-3 or TRBV12-4 and J usage is TRBJ2-5, with D perhaps given as TRBD1 or TRBD2 (5 bases each). V gave up 4 bases and J gave up 1 base, with 13 bases separating them. The CDR3 has 15 residues. CDR3 in amino acids: CASSSPGPTQETQYF. In DNA, the CDR3 is TGTGCCAGCAGTTCCCCGGGACCGACCCAAGAGACCCAGTACTTC.

J is TRBJ2-5 and V is TRBV2; 9 nucleotides match TRBD1. The DNA end lines up better with TRBJ2-1; the J call may be wrong. The CDR3 runs to 14 residues. CDR1 is SNHLY and CDR2 is FYNNEI in the germline V gene. The chain's CDR3 is CASSWTGERNEQFF. CDR3 coding DNA: TGTGCCAGCAGCTGGACAGGGGAGCGCAATGAGCAGTTCTTC.

This clonotype was picked up a small number of times. V and J are TRBV7-2 and TRBJ2-7; D is uncertain. The V and J ends lost 1 base and 6 bases respectively, with 10 bases between them. The CDR3 is 13 amino acids. CDR1 is SGHTA, CDR2 FQGNSA, per germline. CDR3 nucleotide sequence: TGTGCCAGCAGCTTAGAGCAAGCATTCGAGCAGTACTTC. Translating it yields CASSLEQAFEQYF. The whole variable domain, remainder taken from reference TRBV7-2 and TRBJ2-7, is GAGVSQSPSNKVTEKGKDVELRCDPISGHTALYWYRQSLGQGLEFLIYFQGNSAPDKSGLPSDRFSAERTGGSVSTLTIQRTQQEDSAVYLCASSLEQAFEQYFGPGTRLTVT.

This clonotype was detected many times. The CDR3 sequence is CSLEGGGEAFF. In nucleotides, the CDR3 is TGCAGCCTGGAGGGCGGAGGTGAAGCTTTCTTT. This chain joins TRBV29-1 and TRBJ1-1, with D unclear. The CDR3 contains 11 residues. Trimming removed 8 bases from V and 7 bases from J, with 14 bases in between. Germline V lookup: CDR1 SQVTM, CDR2 ANQGSEA.

This clonotype was observed many times. Here the CDR3 DNA reads TGTGCCAGCAGTGAAGATGTGGTAAACTATGGCTACACCTTC. This encodes CASSEDVVNYGYTF. This chain uses TRBV2 with TRBJ1-2; no definite D call. CDR1 is SNHLY, CDR2 FYNNEI, per germline. The CDR3 length is 14 residues. Trimming removed 1 base at V and 2 bases at J, with 8 bases between.

The rearrangement links TRBV7-9 to TRBJ1-6; D is perhaps TRBD1 (5 bases). This CDR3 is 13 amino acids long. V lost 2 bases and J 13 bases, leaving 12 bases between the germline ends. Germline values: CDR1 SEHNR, CDR2 FQNEAQ (reference sequence). The CDR3 DNA reads TGTGCCAGCAGCTTAACGGGGGGATTGCCCCTCCACTTT. It is translated as CASSLTGGLPLHF. Complete variable domain (other parts from reference TRBV7-9 and TRBJ1-6): DTGVSQNPRHKITKRGQNVTFRCDPISEHNRLYWYRQTLGQGPEFLTYFQNEAQLEKSRLLSDRFSAERPKGSFSTLEIQRTEQGDSAMYLCASSLTGGLPLHFGNGTRLTVT.

In its sample, this clonotype was seen a few times. The V and J genes are TRBV2 and TRBJ1-2; D ambiguous. V lost 6 bases and J 1 base, leaving 15 bases between the germline ends. The CDR3 spans 15 residues. The germline V gene encodes CDR1 SNHLY and CDR2 FYNNEI. The CDR3 protein is CASSADGYLNYGYTF. CDR3 bases: TGTGCCAGCAGCGCTGACGGGTATCTTAACTATGGCTACACCTTC.

Of note for this clonotype: The germline gene is not matched at one end of the junction; a read error may be the cause. The chain is built from TRBV5-1 and TRBJ2-2, with D possibly TRBD2 on 6 matching bases. Germline assignment: CDR1 SGHRS and CDR2 YFSETQ. The CDR3 has 14 residues. CDR3 in DNA: TGCGCCAGCAGCGGCGGAACTAGCACCAGGGAGCTGTTTTTT. Translation: CASSGGTSTRELFF.

This clonotype was counted a few times. CDR3 DNA sequence: TGTGCCAGCAGTTCCCGGGCAGGGGGTCCTACCGGGGAGCTGTTTTTT. Protein: CASSSRAGGPTGELFF. The chain carries TRBV7-3 and TRBJ2-2; 7 nucleotides agree with TRBD1. The V gene's germline CDR1 is SGHTA and CDR2 FQGTGA. J was trimmed by 5 bases and V by 6 bases; bases with no gene match: 12. This CDR3 has 16 amino acids.

The CDR3 is CASSLGDHLSGNTIYF. The CDR3 region has the DNA TGTGCCAGCAGCTTAGGGGACCACCTCTCTGGAAACACCATATATTTT. The V call is TRBV7-2, the J call TRBJ1-3; possibly TRBD1 for D (5 bases). The CDR3 contains 16 residues. Per the germline V gene, CDR1 is SGHTA and CDR2 is FQGNSA. Trimming removed 1 base at V and 0 bases at J, with 10 bases between.

The genes are TRBV12-3 or TRBV12-4 and TRBJ2-5, with D perhaps TRBD2 (6 bases). Trimming stripped 8 bases from V and 5 bases from J, with 12 bases between. The CDR3 covers 12 residues. CDR3 coding DNA: TGTGCCAGCCGGGGGACTTGGGAGACCCAGTACTTC. It translates to CASRGTWETQYF.

This clonotype was counted many times. The chain links TRBV19 to TRBJ1-3, with a weak D call TRBD1 (6 bases). Germline CDR1 and CDR2: LNHDA and SQIVND (reference sequence). This CDR3 contains 15 residues. Trimming pared 7 bases from V and 0 bases from J, leaving 13 bases between. CDR3 nucleotide sequence: TGTGCCAGTACCTTGGACAGCCACTCTGGAAACACCATATATTTT. Translation gives CASTLDSHSGNTIYF.